Below are 28 T cell receptor beta chains sequenced from a single sample in a study of blood T cell repertoires in COVID-19. Generated by immunoSEQ multiplex PCR, the TCRdb table keeps only in-frame clones and is missing some. Among 180,000 or so clones listed, over 70% were seen once. The sample comprised PBMCs or T cells enriched from blood (not recorded which). These receptors originate from a man over 45 who had recovered from COVID-19.

The chain is built from TRBV7-8 and TRBJ2-1; weak D call: TRBD1 (5 bases). The CDR3 has 16 amino acids. The germline gives CDR1 SGHVS, CDR2 FQNEAQ. V lost 3 bases, J lost 1 base, and 13 bases lay in between. The CDR3 DNA sequence: TGTGCCAGCAGCTTGAAACAGGTACCTTCCTACAATGAGCAGTTCTTC. Amino acid sequence: CASSLKQVPSYNEQFF.

The chain uses TRBV3-1 (or the pseudogene TRBV3-2) and TRBJ2-7; D call uncertain. Trimming stripped 3 bases from V and 0 bases from J, with 6 bases between. The CDR3 loop spans 13 amino acids. The germline gives CDR1 LGHDT, CDR2 YNNKEL (reference sequence). Written as DNA, the CDR3 is TGTGCCAGCAGCCAGTATTCCTCCTACGAGCAGTACTTC. Translating gives CASSQYSSYEQYF.

This chain joins TRBV21-1 and TRBJ2-5; the table gives TRBD2 as D, unverified against the DNA. TRBV21-1 is given as a pseudogene. CDR3 length equals 20 residues. In DNA, the CDR3 is TGTGCCAGCAGGGAACCCGCCGGGGAAGAGCGGGGGGCCCCTCAAGAGACCCAGTACTTC. Its protein is CASREPAGEERGAPQETQYF.

V and J are TRBV7-2 and TRBJ1-5, with a tentative D call TRBD1 (6 bases). Germline CDR1 SGHTA, CDR2 FQGNSA. The CDR3 spans 15 residues. V was trimmed by 5 bases and J by 5 bases, leaving 16 bases between them. The CDR3 spells CASSKEQGGYQPQHF. CDR3 in DNA: TGTGCCAGCAGCAAAGAACAGGGAGGGTATCAGCCCCAGCATTTT.

The chain has TRBV6-5 and TRBJ1-1; D is perhaps TRBD1 (6 bases). Deletions cut 2 bases from V and 1 base from J, with 14 bases between. In germline, CDR1 is MNHEY, CDR2 SVGAGI. The CDR3 contains 16 residues. The CDR3 DNA reads as TGTGCCAGCAGTTACAGGGGGTGGGAGTCGAACACTGAAGCTTTCTTT. Protein: CASSYRGWESNTEAFF.

Comments on this clone: Other DNA sequences from this sample encode an identical CDR3 as well. V usage is TRBV7-2 and J usage is TRBJ1-5; D is perhaps TRBD1 (5 bases). Per the germline V gene, CDR1 is SGHTA and CDR2 is FQGNSA. This CDR3 comprises 15 residues. Trimming left V 5 bases short and J 1 base short, with 12 bases between. The CDR3 spells CASSPRAGSNQPQHF. The CDR3 coding sequence is TGTGCCAGCAGCCCCAGGGCCGGGAGCAATCAGCCCCAGCATTTT.

The chain recombines TRBV2 with TRBJ2-7, with no clear D. CDR1 SNHLY and CDR2 FYNNEI come from the germline V gene. The CDR3 loop spans 11 amino acids. V was cut by 6 bases and J by 7 bases, with 10 bases left in between. The CDR3 DNA sequence: TGTGCCAGCAGCGCAAGCGCGGAGCAGTACTTC. Translated, it gives CASSASAEQYF.

This chain uses TRBV2 with TRBJ1-1; possible D gene TRBD1, 5 bases. V lost 2 bases to trimming and J lost 4 bases, with 8 bases between them. The length of the CDR3 is 13 residues. Germline lookup yields CDR1 SNHLY and CDR2 FYNNEI. The CDR3, as DNA: TGTGCCAGCAGTGAACAGGGAGGCACTGAAGCTTTCTTT. Encoded protein: CASSEQGGTEAFF.

The J gene is TRBJ2-3, the V gene TRBV11-2; 9 bases match TRBD2. The CDR3 loop spans 16 amino acids. Germline V gene data show CDR1 as SGHAT and CDR2 as FQNNGV. The V gene end was trimmed by 1 base and the J gene end by 4 bases; junction bases not matched to a gene: 6. The CDR3 region is CASSLGKAGGPDTQYF. The CDR3 coding sequence is TGTGCCAGCAGCTTAGGCAAAGCGGGAGGCCCAGATACGCAGTATTTT.

This rearrangement joins TRBV6-5 to TRBJ1-6, with D possibly matching TRBD1 (5 bases). Per germline, CDR1 MNHEY and CDR2 SVGAGI. V was trimmed by 6 bases and J by 6 bases, leaving 6 bases between them. This CDR3 has 12 amino acids. DNA of the CDR3: TGTGCCAGCAGGGGGGGTAATTCACCCCTCCACTTT. Translation: CASRGGNSPLHF.

This clone was recorded only once. The rearrangement links TRBV19 to TRBJ1-4; 7 bases align to TRBD1. The CDR3 consists of 14 residues. Per germline, CDR1 LNHDA and CDR2 SQIVND (reference sequence). V lost 8 bases, J lost 7 bases, and 10 bases stayed unmatched. The CDR3 DNA reads TGTGCCAGTCAAGACAGGGCGGGTACTGAAAAACTGTTTTTT. Translated, it gives CASQDRAGTEKLFF.

V usage is TRBV30 and J usage is TRBJ1-5; 7 bases agree with TRBD1. The CDR3 runs 13 residues. Germline trimming cut 3 bases from V and 2 bases from J; bases unmatched to any gene: 1. CDR1 GTSNPN and CDR2 SVGIG come from the germline V gene (reference sequence). CDR3 sequence (DNA): TGTGCCTGGAGCACAGGGGGCAATCAGCCCCAGCATTTT. Translating gives CAWSTGGNQPQHF.

The chain joins TRBV15 to TRBJ1-5, with 9 bases aligning to TRBD1. Germline loops: CDR1 LNHNV, CDR2 YYDKDF (reference sequence). This CDR3 contains 15 residues. With 4 bases clipped from V and 5 bases from J, the junction kept 6 bases outside the gene matches. The CDR3 is CATSKNRGPDQPQHF. The CDR3 DNA reads as TGTGCCACCAGCAAGAACAGGGGGCCCGATCAGCCCCAGCATTTT.

The genes are TRBV28 and TRBJ1-2, with D possibly being TRBD1 (6 bases). This CDR3 is 15 amino acids long. Germline values: CDR1 MDHEN, CDR2 SYDVKM. Trimming removed 3 bases at V and 6 bases at J, with 17 bases between. The CDR3 here is CASSLGDKFSDGYTF. The CDR3 DNA sequence: TGTGCCAGCAGTTTGGGGGACAAGTTCAGCGATGGCTACACCTTC.

This clone was seen once. This chain joins TRBV5-6 and TRBJ1-5, with D tentatively TRBD1 (5 bases). The V and J ends lost 4 bases and 0 bases respectively, with 14 bases between them. CDR3 size: 16 residues. CDR1 and CDR2 from the germline V gene are SGHDT and YYEEEE. The CDR3 DNA is TGTGCCAGCAGCCAGCAGGGTCCCTTTAGCAATCAGCCCCAGCATTTT. It encodes CASSQQGPFSNQPQHF. The whole variable domain, remainder taken from reference TRBV5-6 and TRBJ1-5, is DAGVTQSPTHLIKTRGQQVTLRCSPKSGHDTVSWYQQALGQGPQFIFQYYEEEERQRGNFPDRFSGHQFPNYSSELNVNALLLGDSALYLCASSQQGPFSNQPQHFGDGTRLSIL.

The genes are TRBV6-5 and TRBJ1-1, with D hard to call. Germline V gene lookup returns CDR1 MNHEY and CDR2 SVGAGI. CDR3 length: 15 amino acids. Trimming left V 0 bases short and J 0 bases short, with 8 bases between. CDR3 sequence (DNA): TGTGCCAGCAGTTACTCCAGGCAAATGAACACTGAAGCTTTCTTT. This gives the protein CASSYSRQMNTEAFF.

The chain recombines TRBV7-9 with TRBJ1-2; 8 bases fit TRBD1. This CDR3 has 16 amino acids. Germline values: CDR1 SEHNR, CDR2 FQNEAQ (reference sequence). J was trimmed by 6 bases and V by 1 base; bases with no gene match: 10. The CDR3, as DNA: TGTGCCAGCAGCTTAGAAGGGGACAGGTTGGGTAATGGCTACACCTTC. Its translation is CASSLEGDRLGNGYTF.

The chain has TRBV19 and TRBJ1-5; D gene ambiguous. Trimming took 2 bases from V and 4 from J, leaving 15 bases between them. The length of the CDR3 is 16 residues. The germline V gene encodes CDR1 LNHDA and CDR2 SQIVND (reference sequence). DNA for the CDR3: TGTGCCAGTAGTATAATACGGGTCAGCAGTAATCAGCCCCAGCATTTT. It is translated as CASSIIRVSSNQPQHF. The full variable domain, in which reference TRBV19 and TRBJ1-5 provide the parts outside the CDR3, is DGGITQSPKYLFRKEGQNVTLSCEQNLNHDAMYWYRQDPGQGLRLIYYSQIVNDFQKGDIAEGYSVSREKKESFPLTVTSAQKNPTAFYLCASSIIRVSSNQPQHFGDGTRLSIL.

In this sample, this clone turned up once. The rearrangement links TRBV6-5 to TRBJ1-1; 9 bases line up with TRBD1. V shed 4 bases, J shed 4 bases, and the junction held 7 bases outside the gene matches. Looked up from germline, CDR1 is MNHEY and CDR2 is SVGAGI. The CDR3 runs to 15 residues. The CDR3 spells CASSSPGQGVTEAFF. The CDR3 nucleotides are TGTGCCAGCAGTTCACCGGGACAGGGTGTCACTGAAGCTTTCTTT.

The chain employs TRBV5-1 and TRBJ2-7; TRBD2 might be the D (7 bases). CDR1 and CDR2 (germline): SGHRS, YFSETQ. The ends were cut back, 3 bases at V and 6 bases at J, with 25 bases in the middle. The CDR3 contains 17 residues. The CDR3 sequence: CASSYESGWRGGGEQYF. The CDR3 DNA reads TGCGCCAGCAGCTACGAGTCCGGTTGGAGGGGAGGGGGCGAGCAGTACTTC.

This chain links TRBV4-2 with TRBJ2-5; 10 nucleotides match TRBD2. Germline trimming cut 4 bases from V and 2 bases from J; bases unmatched to any gene: 4. The CDR3 covers 15 residues. Germline V CDR1 and CDR2: LGHNA, YNFKEQ. CDR3 sequence (DNA): TGTGCCAGCAGCCCAACTAGCGGGAATCAAGAGACCCAGTACTTC. It specifies CASSPTSGNQETQYF.

V gene TRBV24-1 combines with J gene TRBJ1-1; D call uncertain. Trimming removed 3 bases from V and 4 bases from J, with 5 bases in between. From germline, CDR1 is KGHDR and CDR2 SFDVKD. The CDR3 sequence is 12 residues long. CDR3 region: CATSDGLTEAFF. The CDR3 DNA follows: TGTGCCACCAGTGATGGCCTCACTGAAGCTTTCTTT.

Only a few counts were recorded for this clone. This rearrangement joins TRBV6-5 to TRBJ1-6; D is ambiguous. Germline V gives CDR1 MNHEY, CDR2 SVGAGI. The CDR3 is 15 residues long. V was shortened by 6 bases and J by 5 bases, with 14 bases between the two germline ends. In nucleotides, the CDR3 is TGTGCCAGCAGCCCACTGGGTAGCAATAATTCACCCCTCCACTTT. Residues: CASSPLGSNNSPLHF.

Details on this clone: A read error may account for a junction end that differs from germline. The chain couples TRBV10-1 to TRBJ1-6; D is unresolved. Germline values: CDR1 WNHNN, CDR2 SYGVQD (reference sequence). CDR3 length: 15 amino acids. The CDR3 is CASSESNSGNSSLHF. The CDR3 DNA sequence: TGCGCCAGCAGTGAGTCGAACAGCGGTAATTCATCCCTCCACTTT.

V gene TRBV30 combines with J gene TRBJ2-2; 10 bases line up with TRBD2. Germline CDR1 and CDR2: GTSNPN and SVGIG (reference sequence). J was trimmed by 3 bases and V by 4 bases; bases with no gene match: 8. There are 16 residues in the CDR3. The CDR3 sequence: CAWNPSGGRYTGELFF. The CDR3, as DNA: TGTGCCTGGAACCCTAGCGGGGGCCGATACACCGGGGAGCTGTTTTTT.

CDR3 in amino acids: CASSLALAGGHQETQYF. CDR3 sequence (DNA): TGTGCCAGCAGCTTGGCTCTAGCGGGGGGCCACCAAGAGACCCAGTACTTC. This chain uses TRBV5-5 with TRBJ2-5; 11 bases line up with TRBD2. CDR1 and CDR2 (germline): SGHKS, YYEKEE (reference sequence). V trimming: 0 bases; J trimming: 0 bases; junction bases outside the gene matches: 4. This CDR3 contains 17 residues.

The V and J genes are TRBV5-4 and TRBJ1-2; 8 nucleotides match TRBD1. V dropped 0 bases and J dropped 4; count of bases not matched to a gene: 2. CDR3 size: 14 residues. The germline V gene has CDR1 SGHNT and CDR2 YYREEE (reference sequence). DNA for the CDR3: TGTGCCAGCAGCTTGGTTGACAGGGGCTATGGCTACACCTTC. Protein product: CASSLVDRGYGYTF.

This chain joins TRBV9 and TRBJ2-3; 7 positions match TRBD2. In germline, CDR1 is SGDLS, CDR2 YYNGEE. This CDR3 has 15 amino acids. J gave up 5 bases and V 3 bases, and 9 bases lay outside the gene matches. The DNA for the CDR3 is TGTGCCAGCAGCGCGAGCGGGGAAAATAGAGATACGCAGTATTTT. This sequence encodes CASSASGENRDTQYF.